The rows below give T cell receptor beta chains drawn from one sample of a study of blood T cell repertoires in COVID-19. TCRdb's copy holds only in-frame clones and misses some; the assay was immunoSEQ multiplex PCR. The sample has 250,000 to 350,000 clones, about nine tenths seen once. The sequenced material came from peripheral blood. The receptor set was obtained from a woman in her fifties or sixties who had recovered from COVID-19. The CDR3 runs from the conserved cysteine through the conserved F or W. D genes are given only for firm matches. Size is stated for part of the rows, as once, few or many counts, or as a class when the clone is expanded.

clone size	D gene	V gene	J gene	CDR3 protein	CDR3 DNA
.	TRBD1	TRBV7-8	TRBJ1-1	CASSLTTERTGLLGAEAFF	TGTGCCAGCAGCTTAACAACTGAGAGGACAGGGCTTCTAGGCGCTGAAGCTTTCTTT
.	.	TRBV5-5	TRBJ2-2	CATRLQVANTGELFF	TGTGCCACCAGACTCCAGGTCGCGAACACCGGGGAGCTGTTTTTT
few	.	TRBV29-1	TRBJ2-1	CSVDKQELYSYNEQFF	TGCAGCGTTGACAAACAGGAGCTATACTCCTACAATGAGCAGTTCTTC
.	.	TRBV2	TRBJ2-3	CASSRTGLAGSSTDTQYF	TGTGCCAGCAGCAGGACAGGGCTAGCGGGGAGTAGCACAGATACGCAGTATTTT
.	.	TRBV7-2	TRBJ1-2	CASSRRTPGKPASYGYTF	TGTGCCAGCAGCCGGCGAACCCCAGGGAAACCCGCGTCTTATGGCTACACCTTC
.	TRBD1	TRBV11-3	TRBJ2-5	CASSPGQGLKETQYF	TGTGCCAGCAGCCCAGGACAGGGCTTGAAAGAGACCCAGTACTTC
.	.	TRBV7-2	TRBJ2-2	CASSFFRETGELFF	TGTGCCAGCAGCTTTTTCCGGGAGACCGGGGAGCTGTTTTTT
.	TRBD1	TRBV5-8	TRBJ1-5	CASSPWTGMDYSNQPQHF	TGTGCCAGCAGCCCATGGACAGGGATGGACTACAGCAATCAGCCCCAGCATTTT
.	.	TRBV5-1	TRBJ2-1	CASSLGGSSSYNEQFF	TGCGCCAGCAGCTTGGGAGGGTCGAGCTCCTACAATGAGCAGTTCTTC
.	TRBD1	TRBV4-3	TRBJ2-7	CASSQDGTEIYEQYF	TGCGCCAGCAGCCAAGATGGGACAGAGATCTACGAGCAGTACTTC